This T cell receptor (beta chain) comes out of a study of PD-1 blockade in classical Hodgkin lymphoma. The V segment lost 4 bases and the J segment 3 bases; nucleotides outside the gene matches: 9. CDR3 length equals 15 residues. In germline, CDR1 is MNHEY, CDR2 SMNVEV (reference sequence). The table came from immunoSEQ multiplex PCR; TCRdb's copy has only in-frame clones and leaves some out. The sample has some 95,000 clones; 89% are singletons. This clone was observed a single time. No patient escaped relapse after autologous stem cell transplantation, and brentuximab vedotin exposure varied. Patients reached a best response of complete response, partial response or progressive disease.

This TCR was recovered from a human donor with classical Hodgkin lymphoma. The chain links TRBV27 to TRBJ2-7; 7 bases fit TRBD2. This sample comprised peripheral blood mononuclear cells (PBMCs), obtained before the second cycle of nivolumab. The CDR3 loop is CASSWGEGRYYEQYF. The CDR3 DNA reads as TGTGCCAGCAGTTGGGGGGAGGGTCGGTACTACGAGCAGTACTTC.